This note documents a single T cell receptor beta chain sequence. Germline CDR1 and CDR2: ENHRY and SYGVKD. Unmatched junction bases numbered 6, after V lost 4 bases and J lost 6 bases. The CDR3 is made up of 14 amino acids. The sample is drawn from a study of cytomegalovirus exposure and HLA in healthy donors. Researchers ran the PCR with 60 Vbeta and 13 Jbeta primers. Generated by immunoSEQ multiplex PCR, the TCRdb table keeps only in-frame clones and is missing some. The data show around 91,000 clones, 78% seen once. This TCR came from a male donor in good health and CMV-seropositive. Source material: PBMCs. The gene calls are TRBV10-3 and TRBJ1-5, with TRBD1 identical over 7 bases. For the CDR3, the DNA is TGTGCCATCAGTGTAGAGGGGGCGGGTCAGCCCCAGCATTTT. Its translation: CAISVEGAGQPQHF.